This T cell receptor beta chain is from a study of T cells in Graves' hyperthyroidism and ophthalmopathy. General study points: Blood also contained most expanded thyroid clonotypes above 0.001. Separating ophthalmopathy from stable hyperthyroidism was achieved by a 13 V-J model.

Worth noting for this clonotype: Its target is unknown.

RNA transcripts served as the template for amplifying TCR beta CDR3 regions. HTBI primers were employed in a first-round RT-PCR of the TCR CDR3. TCRdb fed the multiplex PCR reads into MiXCR, producing one record per CDR3 protein. Here the sample spans under 700,000 distinct CDR3 sequences, around 46% being singletons. The CDR3 extends over 14 amino acids. CDR1 SQVTM and CDR2 ANQGSEA come from the germline V gene. V gave up 7 bases and J gave up 6 bases; unmatched junction bases: 6. Aged 18 to 65, the patients had hyperthyroidism that was newly diagnosed and had lasted under 2 months. On the basis of clinical symptoms, serum thyroxine and TRAb, thyroid ultrasound and orbital computed tomography, diagnoses were made.

The chain couples TRBV29-1 to TRBJ1-4, with 12 bases lining up with TRBD1. The receptor's source is a woman under 30 with Graves' hyperthyroidism. Sequencing input: peripheral blood or thyroid tissue (not recorded which). CDR3 amino acids: CSAAGTGGDEKLFF. For the CDR3, the DNA is TGCAGCGCAGCCGGGACAGGGGGCGATGAAAAACTGTTTTTT.